This T cell receptor beta chain originates from a study of T cells in Graves' hyperthyroidism and ophthalmopathy. V lost 6 bases, J lost 3 bases, and 8 bases lay in between. The CDR3 runs 13 residues. In germline, CDR1 is LNHDA, CDR2 SQIVND (reference sequence). Findings and limits, study-wide: Stable hyperthyroidism was separated from ophthalmopathy by a model based on 13 V-J features.

This clonotype showed up just a few times. Its antigen is not known. RNA transcripts were the template for amplifying TCR beta CDR3 regions. A set of HTBI primers served as the primers for a first-round RT-PCR of the TCR CDR3. A single record per CDR3 protein comes from TCRdb applying MiXCR to the multiplex PCR reads. This table holds over 300,000 distinct CDR3 sequences, about 14% found once. The specimen was blood. The TCR comes from an older woman with Graves' hyperthyroidism. V and J are TRBV19 and TRBJ2-2; the D gene is possibly TRBD2 (6 bases). The CDR3 region is CASREGYTGELFF. For the CDR3, the DNA is TGTGCCAGTAGGGAGGGGTACACCGGGGAGCTGTTTTTT.